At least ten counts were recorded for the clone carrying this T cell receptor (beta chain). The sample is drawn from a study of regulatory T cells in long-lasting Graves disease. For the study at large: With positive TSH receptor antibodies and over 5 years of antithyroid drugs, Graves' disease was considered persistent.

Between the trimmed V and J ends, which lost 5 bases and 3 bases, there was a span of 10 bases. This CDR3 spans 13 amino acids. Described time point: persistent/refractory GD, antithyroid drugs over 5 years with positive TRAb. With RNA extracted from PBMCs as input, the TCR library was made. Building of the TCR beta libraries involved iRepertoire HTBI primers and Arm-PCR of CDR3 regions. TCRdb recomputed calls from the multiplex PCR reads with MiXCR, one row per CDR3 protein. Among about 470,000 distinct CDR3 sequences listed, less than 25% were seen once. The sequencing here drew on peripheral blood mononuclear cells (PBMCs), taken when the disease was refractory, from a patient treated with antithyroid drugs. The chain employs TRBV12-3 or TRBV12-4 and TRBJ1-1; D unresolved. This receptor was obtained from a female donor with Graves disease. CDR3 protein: CASSLDTDTEAFF. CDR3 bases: TGTGCCAGCAGTCTGGATACGGACACTGAAGCTTTCTTT.